These 17 T cell receptor beta chains originate from one sample sequenced in a study of blood T cell repertoires in COVID-19. Here immunoSEQ multiplex PCR was the method, and the copy in TCRdb shows in-frame clones only, minus some. The table lists 150,000 to 200,000 clones, almost 90% of them singletons. Input material: peripheral blood. Receptors originate from a middle-aged man with acute or convalescent COVID-19.

The V and J genes are TRBV14 and TRBJ1-1; no firm D call. Germline loops: CDR1 SGHDN, CDR2 FVKESK. The V end lost 0 bases, the J end lost 1 base, and 12 bases lay between the germline ends. This CDR3 region has 16 residues. The CDR3 DNA reads TGTGCCAGCAGCCAAGATCTCCAAGTCGGGAACACTGAAGCTTTCTTT. This translates into CASSQDLQVGNTEAFF.

This CDR3 reads CASSLIGYTGVNQPQHF. The CDR3 DNA sequence: TGTGCCAGCAGTTTAATAGGCTACACAGGGGTCAATCAGCCCCAGCATTTT. The chain uses TRBV27 and TRBJ1-5, with 7 bases lining up with TRBD1. This CDR3 has 17 amino acids. Per the germline V gene, CDR1 is MNHEY and CDR2 is SMNVEV (reference sequence). J was trimmed by 3 bases and V by 2 bases; bases with no gene match: 10.

This chain links TRBV19 with TRBJ1-6; TRBD1 matches at 7 bases. This CDR3 is built from 17 residues. Per germline, CDR1 LNHDA and CDR2 SQIVND (reference sequence). V trimming: 5 bases; J trimming: 7 bases; junction bases outside the gene matches: 14. The DNA of the CDR3 is TGTGCCAGTAGTGCCCGAACGACAGGGAAGCCGAATTCACCCCTCCACTTT. Translating gives CASSARTTGKPNSPLHF. The full variable domain, its missing parts supplied by reference TRBV19 and TRBJ1-6, is DGGITQSPKYLFRKEGQNVTLSCEQNLNHDAMYWYRQDPGQGLRLIYYSQIVNDFQKGDIAEGYSVSREKKESFPLTVTSAQKNPTAFYLCASSARTTGKPNSPLHFGNGTRLTVT.

The V gene is TRBV5-1, the J gene TRBJ2-1, with 8 bases aligning to TRBD1. CDR3 length: 18 amino acids. Germline V CDR1 and CDR2: SGHRS, YFSETQ. The trim removed 3 bases at V and 15 bases at J, leaving 26 bases unmatched. The CDR3 here is CASSSNPTGAAIAPPPFF. For the CDR3, the DNA is TGCGCCAGCAGCTCCAACCCGACAGGGGCGGCTATCGCCCCCCCGCCGTTCTTC.

The chain carries TRBV5-1 and TRBJ2-1, with 7 nucleotides matching TRBD2. The J segment lost 12 bases and the V segment lost 4 bases, leaving 19 bases of the junction unmatched. The germline V gene encodes CDR1 SGHRS and CDR2 YFSETQ. The CDR3 covers 16 residues. CDR3 in amino acids: CASSDSPGLPPAGQFF. The CDR3 DNA is TGCGCCAGCAGCGACTCGCCGGGACTACCACCGGCTGGGCAGTTCTTC.

V is TRBV10-3 and J is TRBJ1-2; 10 bases match TRBD1. Germline V lookup: CDR1 ENHRY, CDR2 SYGVKD. Losses at the gene ends were 4 bases for V and 3 bases for J; bases not matched to a gene: 5. The CDR3 loop spans 15 amino acids. The CDR3 sequence: CAISARDRGHYGYTF. The CDR3 DNA is TGTGCCATCAGTGCCCGGGACAGGGGTCACTATGGCTACACCTTC.

The V call is TRBV11-2, the J call TRBJ1-5, with D tentatively TRBD1 (5 bases). The CDR3 is 14 residues long. V lost 7 bases and J lost 3, with 13 bases in between. CDR1 and CDR2 (germline): SGHAT, FQNNGV. The CDR3 region is CASTNGGDNQPQHF. CDR3 DNA: TGTGCCAGCACTAACGGGGGGGACAATCAGCCCCAGCATTTT.

The chain recombines TRBV6-4 with TRBJ2-2, with D perhaps matching TRBD1 (6 bases). The CDR3 is made up of 15 amino acids. CDR1 is MRHNA, CDR2 SNTAGT, per germline. Trimming took off 4 bases at V and 2 bases at J, with 11 bases between the two ends. CDR3 sequence reads: CASSGQGLNTGELFF. For the CDR3, the DNA is TGTGCCAGCAGTGGCCAGGGGCTTAACACCGGGGAGCTGTTTTTT.

This chain links TRBV18 with TRBJ2-5, with a weak D call TRBD1 (6 bases). The CDR3 extends over 14 amino acids. The V end was cut by 1 base, the J end by 5 bases, with 11 bases between. The V gene's germline CDR1 is KGHSH and CDR2 LQKENI. CDR3 residues: CASSPQGQGETQYF. CDR3 DNA: TGTGCCAGCTCACCACAAGGCCAGGGGGAGACCCAGTACTTC.

V usage is TRBV6-2 or TRBV6-3 and J usage is TRBJ2-5, with 9 positions matching TRBD1. The CDR3 spans 13 residues. In germline, CDR1 is MNHEY, CDR2 SVGEGT. J gave up 4 bases and V 6 bases, and 3 bases lay outside the gene matches. DNA for the CDR3: TGTGCCAGCAGCAGACAGGGGGGAGAGACCCAGTACTTC. Translated, it gives CASSRQGGETQYF.

The CDR3, as DNA: TGCGCCAGCAGCCCCGGGACAGGCGGTAATGGCTACACCTTC. Its protein is CASSPGTGGNGYTF. The chain uses TRBV5-1 and TRBJ1-2; 8 bases match TRBD1. The CDR3 sequence is 14 residues long. Unmatched junction bases numbered 8, after V lost 4 bases and J lost 6 bases. Germline V CDR1 and CDR2: SGHRS, YFSETQ.

V and J are TRBV15 and TRBJ2-5, with D perhaps TRBD2 (5 bases). The germline gives CDR1 LNHNV, CDR2 YYDKDF (reference sequence). This CDR3 comprises 15 residues. Trimming cost V 4 bases and J 0 bases, with 12 bases left between them. CDR3 protein: CATSTTEDYQETQYF. The CDR3 DNA is TGTGCCACCAGCACCACTGAGGACTACCAAGAGACCCAGTACTTC.

This sequence joins TRBV14 and TRBJ2-7; possibly TRBD2 for D (5 bases). V lost 0 bases and J 3 bases, leaving 15 bases between the germline ends. In germline, CDR1 is SGHDN, CDR2 FVKESK. The CDR3 runs 16 residues. CDR3 sequence (DNA): TGTGCCAGCAGCCAAGATGGCGGAAGAGGGTACTACGAGCAGTACTTC. Protein: CASSQDGGRGYYEQYF.

The J gene is TRBJ2-5, the V gene TRBV19, with 9 bases identical to TRBD2. The CDR3 spans 15 residues. CDR1 LNHDA and CDR2 SQIVND come from the germline V gene (reference sequence). The V segment lost 6 bases and the J segment 5 bases; nucleotides outside the gene matches: 10. The CDR3 reads CASRITGTSQETQYF. The CDR3 region has the DNA TGTGCCAGTAGAATTACCGGGACTAGCCAGGAGACCCAGTACTTC.

This chain links TRBV5-6 with TRBJ1-5; TRBD1 might be the D (6 bases). V was cut by 4 bases and J by 5 bases, with 16 bases left in between. This CDR3 region has 15 residues. Germline CDR1 reads SGHDT; CDR2 reads YYEEEE. CDR3 sequence (DNA): TGTGCCAGCAGCCTAGGGAGGGGGGAACATCAGCCCCAGCATTTT. Its protein is CASSLGRGEHQPQHF.

J is TRBJ2-7 and V is TRBV28; D gene uncertain. Germline V gene data show CDR1 as MDHEN and CDR2 as SYDVKM. Trimming left V 4 bases short and J 0 bases short, with 16 bases between. The CDR3 length is 16 residues. The CDR3 loop reads CASSSLSTFSSYEQYF. In nucleotides, the CDR3 is TGTGCCAGCAGTTCCCTTTCCACCTTTAGCTCCTACGAGCAGTACTTC. Full variable domain (rest looked up from reference TRBV28 and TRBJ2-7): DVKVTQSSRYLVKRTGEKVFLECVQDMDHENMFWYRQDPGLGLRLIYFSYDVKMKEKGDIPEGYSVSREKKERFSLILESASTNQTSMYLCASSSLSTFSSYEQYFGPGTRLTVT.

This chain uses TRBV3-1 (or the pseudogene TRBV3-2) with TRBJ2-3, with 9 bases fitting TRBD2. Germline CDR1 reads LGHDT; CDR2 reads YNNKEL (reference sequence). The CDR3 length is 15 residues. Unmatched junction bases numbered 8, after V lost 4 bases and J lost 6 bases. The CDR3 region is CASSPTSGKSDTQYF. The CDR3 DNA sequence: TGTGCCAGCAGCCCGACTAGCGGAAAATCGGATACGCAGTATTTT.